This T cell receptor (beta chain) appears in the sequencing data of a study of siplizumab effects on memory and regulatory T cells. Study-wide findings and caveats: Siplizumab led to significantly less abundant alloreactive sequences that could be traced back to unstimulated CD4+ memory cells. Whether the proliferating Tregs (from siplizumab cultures) were suppressive was not confirmed.

Concerning this clone: Its antigen is undetermined.

V was pared by 0 bases and J by 0 bases, with 29 bases between. The CDR3 extends over 22 amino acids. Germline V gene lookup returns CDR1 MGHRA and CDR2 YSYEKL. The data were produced by immunoSEQ multiplex PCR, yet TCRdb's version contains in-frame clones alone and is incomplete. The repertoire has about 110,000 clones, 92% of them found once; the top ten carry 0.65% to 0.9%. Sequencing was performed on Tregs sorted from blood. The chain combines TRBV4-1 with TRBJ1-1; D is unclear. The receptor's source is a human donor in good health. The CDR3 here is CASSQDRSPIDLTLRLNTEAFF. DNA of the CDR3: TGCGCCAGCAGCCAAGATCGGTCGCCGATAGATTTAACACTAAGATTGAACACTGAAGCTTTCTTT.